Listed below are T cell receptor beta chains from one sample, sequenced in a study of control samples from healthy donors and cancer patients. Only in-frame clones appear in the TCRdb table, and some are missing; sequencing was by immunoSEQ multiplex PCR. The sample includes approximately 150,000 clones, about 90% of them seen just once. The sequenced sample was blood. These receptors were taken from a woman aged 40 to 50 in good health. The CDR3 runs from the conserved cysteine through the conserved F or W. A D gene is named only where the DNA matches it firmly. Clone size is shown for a subset of rows, as once, few, many or a class of expanded clone.

D	V	J	size	CDR3	DNA
TRBD1	TRBV6-2/TRBV6-3	TRBJ2-2	.	CASSYSGTAFEVLGNTGELFF	TGTGCCAGCAGTTACTCCGGGACAGCCTTCGAGGTTCTCGGGAACACCGGGGAGCTGTTTTTT
TRBD1	TRBV6-1	TRBJ2-1	once	CASSELGPGGYNEQFF	TGTGCCAGCAGTGAATTAGGGCCAGGGGGCTACAATGAGCAGTTCTTC
.	TRBV2	TRBJ1-1	once	CAGERGGTEAFF	TGTGCCGGGGAGCGGGGGGGCACTGAAGCTTTCTTT
.	TRBV5-4	TRBJ2-2	.	CASSSDSSSGELFF	TGTGCCAGCAGCTCGGACAGCTCCTCCGGGGAGCTGTTTTTT
.	TRBV5-1	TRBJ1-5	.	CASSLLGLENQPQHF	TGCGCCAGCAGCTTGCTGGGGCTTGAGAATCAGCCCCAGCATTTT
.	TRBV6-1	TRBJ1-1	.	CASSEIWMGGAFF	TGTGCCAGCAGTGAAATATGGATGGGTGGGGCTTTCTTT
.	TRBV9	TRBJ1-1	.	CASSPRGGTEAFF	TGTGCCAGCAGCCCCAGGGGAGGGACTGAAGCTTTCTTT
.	TRBV27	TRBJ1-2	.	CASSFAEGYGYTF	TGTGCCAGCAGTTTCGCCGAAGGGTATGGCTACACCTTC
.	TRBV2	TRBJ1-1	.	CASRLLDTYTEAFF	TGTGCCAGCAGACTCCTCGACACATACACTGAAGCTTTCTTT
TRBD1	TRBV6-5	TRBJ1-4	.	CASSYGQGAEDEKLFF	TGTGCCAGCAGTTACGGACAGGGGGCAGAGGATGAAAAACTGTTTTTT
.	TRBV2	TRBJ1-2	.	CASSEHSYGYTF	TGTGCCAGCAGTGAGCACAGCTATGGCTACACCTTC
.	TRBV7-9	TRBJ2-7	.	CASSLRVGNEQYF	TGTGCCAGCAGCTTACGGGTCGGGAACGAGCAGTACTTC
TRBD1	TRBV19	TRBJ2-7	few	CASSWDSASYEQYF	TGTGCCAGTAGCTGGGACAGCGCGTCCTACGAGCAGTACTTC
.	TRBV5-6	TRBJ2-3	.	CASSPGTTSTDTQYF	TGTGCCAGCAGCCCCGGGACGACCAGCACAGATACGCAGTATTTT
.	TRBV10-3	TRBJ1-3	once	CAISESSGSGNTIYF	TGTGCCATCAGTGAGTCATCTGGGTCGGGAAACACCATATATTTT
.	TRBV7-2	TRBJ1-2	.	CASSLGPGEYGYTF	TGTGCCAGCAGCTTAGGTCCGGGGGAGTATGGCTACACCTTC
TRBD1	TRBV12-3/TRBV12-4	TRBJ1-2	.	CASSLGQGVGYTF	TGTGCCAGCAGTTTGGGACAGGGGGTGGGCTACACCTTC
.	TRBV4-1	TRBJ1-2	few	CASSRLQQAAYGYTF	TGCGCCAGCAGCCGCCTTCAACAGGCCGCCTATGGCTACACCTTC
TRBD1	TRBV6-5	TRBJ1-6	.	CASRGTGTNSPLHF	TGTGCCAGCAGAGGGACAGGGACCAATTCACCCCTCCACTTT
.	TRBV6-5	TRBJ1-2	.	CASNTAGGYTF	TGTGCCAGCAATACGGCGGGGGGCTACACCTTC
.	TRBV11-2	TRBJ1-1	.	CASSPRGGGSNTEAFF	TGTGCCAGCAGCCCTAGGGGGGGAGGGAGTAACACTGAAGCTTTCTTT
.	TRBV24-1	TRBJ2-5	.	CATSALGGETQYF	TGTGCCACCAGTGCTTTAGGGGGAGAGACCCAGTACTTC
TRBD2	TRBV4-2	TRBJ2-3	.	CASSQVNLAGGDTQYF	TGTGCCAGCAGCCAAGTAAATCTAGCGGGGGGCGATACGCAGTATTTT
.	TRBV7-6	TRBJ2-5	.	CASSSLEGMQETQYF	TGTGCCAGCAGCTCTCTAGAGGGGATGCAAGAGACCCAGTACTTC
.	TRBV5-1	TRBJ1-3	.	CASSEAGYSGNTIYF	TGCGCCAGCAGCGAAGCGGGATATTCTGGAAACACCATATATTTT
.	TRBV6-5	TRBJ1-5	.	CASSPHVHQPQHF	TGTGCCAGCAGTCCCCACGTACATCAGCCCCAGCATTTT
.	TRBV20-1	TRBJ2-7	.	CSAGRSYEQYF	TGCAGTGCGGGGAGGTCCTACGAGCAGTACTTC
TRBD1	TRBV27	TRBJ1-1	once	CASSLVRGAEAFF	TGTGCCAGCAGTTTGGTCAGGGGGGCTGAAGCTTTCTTT
TRBD1	TRBV7-8	TRBJ1-2	.	CASSTGTAYGYTF	TGTGCCAGCAGCACGGGGACAGCCTATGGCTACACCTTC
.	TRBV10-3	TRBJ2-7	.	CAISESSWDEQYF	TGTGCCATCAGTGAGTCGAGTTGGGACGAGCAGTACTTC
.	TRBV12-5	TRBJ2-1	once	CASGLREYNEQFF	TGTGCTAGTGGTTTGCGGGAATACAATGAGCAGTTCTTC
TRBD1	TRBV12-3/TRBV12-4	TRBJ1-1	.	CASSETEGAAFF	TGTGCCAGCAGTGAAACGGAGGGGGCTGCTTTCTTT
TRBD2	TRBV5-1	TRBJ2-3	.	CASSSDPGLAEDTQYF	TGCGCCAGCAGCTCCGACCCGGGACTAGCGGAAGATACGCAGTATTTT
TRBD2	TRBV6-5	TRBJ2-2	.	CASSYRAGGSTGELFF	TGTGCCAGCAGTTACCGCGCGGGGGGGAGCACCGGGGAGCTGTTTTTT
TRBD2	TRBV5-1	TRBJ2-3	.	CASSPGLAAFSSTDTQYF	TGCGCCAGCAGCCCAGGACTAGCGGCATTCTCTAGCACAGATACGCAGTATTTT
TRBD2	TRBV11-3	TRBJ2-1	.	CASSQASGGTTGEQFF	TGTGCCAGCAGCCAAGCTAGCGGGGGAACTACAGGTGAGCAGTTCTTC
.	TRBV7-9	TRBJ1-1	.	CASSLVSEAFF	TGTGCCAGCAGCTTAGTAAGTGAAGCTTTCTTT
TRBD1	TRBV7-8	TRBJ1-1	.	CASSLAPMDRTEAFF	TGTGCCAGCAGCTTAGCCCCCATGGACAGGACTGAAGCTTTCTTT
TRBD1	TRBV2	TRBJ2-3	.	CASSDSWDSTLDTQYF	TGTGCCAGCAGTGACTCATGGGACAGCACCTTAGATACGCAGTATTTT
.	TRBV5-7	TRBJ1-5	once	CASSTHGQRPISNQPQHF	TGTGCCAGCAGCACTCATGGACAGCGACCCATTAGCAATCAGCCCCAGCATTTT
.	TRBV6-5	TRBJ1-1	.	CASSYSIGGNTEAFF	TGTGCCAGCAGTTACTCGATCGGCGGCAACACTGAAGCTTTCTTT
.	TRBV19	TRBJ1-2	once	CASSKSRTTTYGYTF	TGTGCCAGTAGTAAATCCAGGACAACGACTTATGGCTACACCTTC
TRBD1	TRBV3-1/TRBV3-2	TRBJ2-7	.	CASSQGTGGMAEQYF	TGTGCCAGCAGCCAGGGGACAGGGGGCATGGCCGAGCAGTACTTC
TRBD2	TRBV11-2	TRBJ2-5	.	CASSSGLAGIHLGETQYF	TGTGCCAGCAGTTCGGGACTAGCGGGGATCCATCTTGGGGAGACCCAGTACTTC
TRBD1	TRBV19	TRBJ1-6	.	CASSVHPGQGNSPLHF	TGTGCCAGTAGTGTACATCCGGGACAGGGGAATTCACCCCTCCACTTT
.	TRBV7-2	TRBJ2-7	.	CASSLAGPYEQYF	TGTGCCAGCAGCTTAGCGGGACCCTACGAGCAGTACTTC
.	TRBV3-1/TRBV3-2	TRBJ2-7	.	CASSLPGAYEQYF	TGTGCCAGCAGCCTTCCCGGCGCCTACGAGCAGTACTTC
.	TRBV5-1	TRBJ2-5	.	CASSFGVGETQYF	TGCGCCAGCAGCTTCGGGGTGGGGGAGACCCAGTACTTC
TRBD1	TRBV5-1	TRBJ1-2	few	CASSLSQGVSYGYTF	TGCGCCAGCAGCTTATCGCAGGGGGTCTCCTATGGCTACACCTTC
.	TRBV5-6	TRBJ1-2	.	CASSPGDRAYGYTF	TGTGCCAGCAGCCCAGGGGACCGCGCCTATGGCTACACCTTC
.	TRBV20-1	TRBJ1-5	.	CSASKAEAQPQHF	TGCAGTGCTAGTAAGGCAGAAGCTCAGCCCCAGCATTTT
TRBD1	TRBV10-3	TRBJ2-3	few	CAISVTGGDTQYF	TGTGCCATCAGTGTAACAGGGGGAGATACGCAGTATTTT
.	TRBV7-2	TRBJ1-4	.	CASSPQLGGFGEKLFF	TGTGCCAGCAGCCCCCAGTTGGGGGGATTCGGGGAAAAACTGTTTTTT
TRBD1	TRBV10-3	TRBJ1-5	.	CAISPTGEWQPQHF	TGTGCCATCAGCCCTACAGGGGAGTGGCAGCCCCAGCATTTT
.	TRBV20-1	TRBJ2-3	.	CSASMLRTDTQYF	TGCAGTGCTAGTATGCTTCGCACAGATACGCAGTATTTT
.	TRBV6-5	TRBJ1-1	once	CASSYSGLAFF	TGTGCCAGCAGTTACTCGGGGCTAGCTTTCTTT
TRBD2	TRBV5-4	TRBJ2-7	.	CASSRDYAYEQYF	TGTGCCAGCAGCAGGGACTATGCCTACGAGCAGTACTTC
TRBD1	TRBV11-2	TRBJ2-1	.	CASSLSTGGGEQFF	TGTGCCAGCAGCTTAAGCACAGGGGGCGGTGAGCAGTTCTTC
TRBD2	TRBV25-1	TRBJ2-5	.	CASSSPTSGGETQYF	TGTGCCAGCAGTTCCCCGACTAGCGGGGGAGAGACCCAGTACTTC